Only a few counts were recorded for the clone carrying this T cell receptor (beta chain). Losses at the gene ends were 4 bases for V and 7 bases for J; bases not matched to a gene: 6. The CDR3 is 14 residues long. CDR1 and CDR2 from the germline V gene are SGHTA and FQGNSA. The record originates from a study of cytomegalovirus exposure and HLA in healthy donors. The PCR made use of 60 Vbeta and 13 Jbeta primers. Produced via immunoSEQ multiplex PCR; TCRdb's table is partial and in-frame only. The sample lists tens of thousands of clones; about 68% were seen once. What was sequenced was PBMCs. This receptor was identified in a human donor in good health. This chain links TRBV7-2 with TRBJ1-4; 7 nucleotides align to TRBD1. DNA for the CDR3: TGTGCCAGCAGCTCGAGACAGGGACCTGAAAAACTGTTTTTT. Translating gives CASSSRQGPEKLFF.